The 17 T cell receptor beta chains in this list originate from one sample, sequenced in a study of T cell clonality in common variable immunodeficiency. Generated by immunoSEQ multiplex PCR, the TCRdb table keeps only in-frame clones and is missing some. This sample carries 45,000 to 65,000 clones, none of them present only once. Sequencing was carried out using peripheral blood mononuclear cells. The receptors shown here come from a person aged 18-70 years in good health.

This clone was seen at least ten times. The read halts 3 residues ahead of the CDR3 end, with the missing end drawn from the germline J gene. The V gene is TRBV4-1, the J gene TRBJ2-2, with D perhaps matching TRBD2 (5 bases). This CDR3 is built from 17 residues. From germline, CDR1 is MGHRA and CDR2 YSYEKL. Trimming removed 4 bases from V and 3 bases from J, with 18 bases in between. The covered CDR3 bases are TGCGCCAGCAGCCCTACCCGGACTCAAGCCCACACCGGGGAG. Its protein is CASSPTRTQAHTGE. The entire CDR3 protein reads CASSPTRTQAHTGELFF.

This clone showed up many times. The read falls 3 residues short of the CDR3 end, and the missing part is taken from the germline J gene. This sequence joins TRBV5-1 and TRBJ2-7, with 12 bases matching TRBD2. Germline V gene lookup returns CDR1 SGHRS and CDR2 YFSETQ. The V segment lost 4 bases and the J segment 3 bases; nucleotides outside the gene matches: 2. CDR3 size: 14 residues. The chain's CDR3 is CASSPGLAGYEQYF. The CDR3 DNA, read in part, is TGCGCCAGCAGCCCGGGACTAGCGGGCTACGAG.

This clone turned up a few times. The observed sequence ends 3 residues before the CDR3 terminus, with the missing tail filled in from the germline J gene. The chain uses TRBV5-1 and TRBJ2-1; tentative D call: TRBD1 (5 bases). This CDR3 has 15 amino acids. Between the trimmed V and J ends, which lost 1 base and 2 bases, there was a span of 10 bases. Germline CDR1 reads SGHRS; CDR2 reads YFSETQ. The sequenced part of the CDR3 DNA is TGCGCCAGCAGCTTGACAGGCTTCACCTACAATGAG. Residues: CASSLTGFTYNE. The CDR3, in full, reads CASSLTGFTYNEQFF.

The table lists this clone with many counts. Sequencing ends 3 residues short of the CDR3 end; the germline J gene provides the rest. The genes are TRBV7-9 and TRBJ2-1; weak D call: TRBD2 (5 bases). Germline V gene data show CDR1 as SEHNR and CDR2 as FQNEAQ (reference sequence). The germline V and J ends were trimmed by 10 bases and 0 bases, with 10 bases remaining between them. This CDR3 contains 13 residues. The covered CDR3 bases are TGTGCCATCCAGCGGAGCTCCTACAATGAG. Its translation is CAIQRSSYNE. The full CDR3 reads CAIQRSSYNEQFF.

Note on this clone: The DNA ends 3 residues before the CDR3 does, and the rest of the CDR3 is filled in from the germline J gene. The chain uses TRBV19 and TRBJ1-1; D is perhaps TRBD1 (5 bases). The germline CDR1 and CDR2 sequences are LNHDA and SQIVND (reference sequence). The V end lost 2 bases, the J end lost 5 bases, and 12 bases lay between the germline ends. CDR3 length equals 14 residues. The part of the CDR3 DNA that was read is TGTGCCAGTAGTATAAGGGCAGGGAGAACTGAA. Translation: CASSIRAGRTE. From start to end, the CDR3 is CASSIRAGRTEAFF.

The DNA read from the CDR3 is TGTGCCAGCAGTGGGGGGGGTCCTGGGGCCAACGTC. Translated, it gives CASSGGGPGANV. The entire CDR3 is CASSGGGPGANVLTF. The V call is TRBV2, the J call TRBJ2-6; 7 bases line up with TRBD2. Read data end 3 residues before the CDR3 end; the end is taken from the germline J gene. Germline V gives CDR1 SNHLY, CDR2 FYNNEI. The ends lost 4 bases at V and 2 bases at J; junction bases unmatched: 2. The CDR3 has 15 amino acids.

This clone was observed many times. The read terminates 3 residues before the CDR3 end, so the remaining end is supplied by the germline J gene. The chain carries TRBV20-1 and TRBJ2-1; possibly TRBD1 for D (5 bases). Trimming pared 6 bases from V and 7 bases from J, leaving 13 bases between. CDR1 is DFQATT and CDR2 is SNEGSKA in the germline V gene (reference sequence). The CDR3 is 12 residues long. The part of the CDR3 DNA that was read is TGCAGTGCATACCAGGGCTGGAATGAG. Translated: CSAYQGWNE. The entire CDR3 reads CSAYQGWNEQFF.

This clone has at least ten counts. Read coverage stops 3 residues before the CDR3 terminus; the germline J gene supplies the remainder. The chain couples TRBV7-3 to TRBJ2-3; 8 bases align to TRBD2. The CDR3 extends over 15 amino acids. Germline-derived CDR1 and CDR2 are SGHTA and FQGTGA. CDR3 sequence: CTTSLGGASTDTQYF. Partial CDR3 DNA: TGTACCACCAGCCTCGGGGGGGCAAGCACAGATACG.

At least ten counts were recorded for this clone. Sequencing ends 3 residues short of the CDR3 end; the germline J gene provides the rest. V and J are TRBV4-2 and TRBJ2-5, with TRBD2 matching 10 bases. J gave up 5 bases and V 0 bases, and 9 bases lay outside the gene matches. Germline V gene data show CDR1 as LGHNA and CDR2 as YNFKEQ. The CDR3 extends over 17 amino acids. The part of the CDR3 DNA that was read is TGTGCCAGCAGCCAAGATCGGAGCGGGGGGGCCAGGGAGACC. It translates to CASSQDRSGGARET. The complete CDR3 sequence is CASSQDRSGGARETQYF.

This clone came up a few times. The read terminates 3 residues ahead of where the CDR3 ends, so the germline J gene completes it. The rearrangement joins TRBV30 to TRBJ2-7; tentative D call: TRBD1 (6 bases). The CDR3 loop spans 14 amino acids. Per germline, CDR1 GTSNPN and CDR2 SVGIG (reference sequence). Trimming removed 4 bases at V and 0 bases at J, with 13 bases between. CDR3 DNA, as far as it was read: TGTGCCTGGACCGACAGGAGAAGCTCCTACGAG. This translates into CAWTDRRSSYE. From start to end, the CDR3 is CAWTDRRSSYEQYF.

This clone was detected ten times or more. The read comes to an end 3 residues before the CDR3 does, leaving the germline J gene to fill in the end. The chain joins TRBV2 to TRBJ2-1; tentative D call: TRBD2 (6 bases). This CDR3 is built from 15 residues. Germline CDR1 SNHLY, CDR2 FYNNEI. Trimming removed 7 bases from V and 6 bases from J, with 19 bases in between. CDR3 DNA, as far as it was read: TGTGCCAGCACCCCCGGGGAGGTAGTCCGCAATGAG. It yields the protein CASTPGEVVRNE. The entire CDR3 protein is CASTPGEVVRNEQFF.

This clone has ten or more counts. The read stops 3 residues short of the end of the CDR3; the missing end is completed from the germline J gene. Other DNA sequences within the sample encode an identical CDR3. The V and J genes are TRBV7-6 and TRBJ1-2; 9 nucleotides agree with TRBD1. CDR3 length: 14 residues. Trimming at V came to 3 bases and at J to 5 bases, leaving 4 bases not matched to a gene. The germline CDR1 and CDR2 sequences are SGHVS and FNYEAQ. Partial CDR3 DNA: TGTGCCAGCAGCTTTACCGGGACAGGGTATGGC. Its protein product is CASSFTGTGYG. The whole CDR3 region reads CASSFTGTGYGYTF. The variable domain in full, with the rest retrieved from reference TRBV7-6 and TRBJ1-2, is GAGVSQSPRYKVTKRGQDVALRCDPISGHVSLYWYRQALGQGPEFLTYFNYEAQQDKSGLPNDRFSAERPEGSISTLTIQRTEQRDSAMYRCASSFTGTGYGYTFGSGTRLTVV.

This clone was detected a few times. The read terminates 3 residues ahead of where the CDR3 ends, so the germline J gene completes it. The V and J genes are TRBV7-9 and TRBJ2-3; 7 nucleotides agree with TRBD1. The V gene's germline CDR1 is SEHNR and CDR2 FQNEAQ (reference sequence). This CDR3 contains 14 residues. The CDR3 reads CASSFGTAQETQYF. The sequenced CDR3 bases are TGTGCCAGCAGCTTCGGGACAGCCCAAGAGACG.

This clone was seen many times. The junction and the germline gene differ at one end; a read error may be behind it. CDR3 DNA (partial): TGTGCCAGTAGCTTGGCACAGGTCAATCAGCCC. Translating gives CASSLAQVNQP. The CDR3 in full is CASSLAQVNQPQHF. The rearrangement joins TRBV5-6 to TRBJ1-5; D possibly corresponds to TRBD1 (5 bases). The CDR3 is cut off 3 residues early in the read; its end comes from the germline J gene. The CDR3 contains 14 residues. Looked up from germline, CDR1 is SGHDT and CDR2 is YYEEEE. The full variable domain, its missing parts supplied by reference TRBV5-6 and TRBJ1-5, is DAGVTQSPTHLIKTRGQQVTLRCSPKSGHDTVSWYQQALGQGPQFIFQYYEEEERQRGNFPDRFSGHQFPNYSSELNVNALLLGDSALYLCASSLAQVNQPQHFGDGTRLSIL.

This clone was found many times. At one end the junction does not follow the germline gene, possibly because of a read error. The CDR3 end is not reached by the read, which stops 3 residues before it; the germline J gene fills it in. The chain uses TRBV7-7 and TRBJ2-2, with D possibly matching TRBD1 (7 bases). The CDR3 runs 16 residues. Germline V CDR1 and CDR2: SSHAT, FNYEAQ (reference sequence). The part of the CDR3 DNA that was read is TGTGCTAGCAGCCTCGCGGGACAGTCGAAAGGCGGGGAG. Encoded protein: CASSLAGQSKGGE. The whole CDR3 sequence is CASSLAGQSKGGELFF.

This clone has at least ten counts. Coverage ceases 3 residues before the CDR3 finishes, and the germline J gene fills in the end. This chain links TRBV7-2 with TRBJ1-1; TRBD1 might be the D (5 bases). This CDR3 spans 14 amino acids. CDR1 and CDR2 from the germline V gene are SGHTA and FQGNSA. Trimming left V 3 bases short and J 3 bases short, with 11 bases between. This chain's CDR3 is CASSFSGGDTEAFF. Incomplete CDR3 DNA: TGTGCCAGCAGCTTTAGCGGGGGGGACACTGAA.

The sample holds many counts of this clone. Germline and junction disagree at one end, which may indicate a read error. Read data end 3 residues before the CDR3 end; the end is taken from the germline J gene. The chain uses TRBV6-4 and TRBJ2-2; 8 bases align to TRBD1. The CDR3 runs 17 residues. Germline CDR1 MRHNA, CDR2 SNTAGT. CDR3 loop: CASSDSRGRTNTGELFF. The DNA read from the CDR3 is TGTGCCAGCAGCGACTCCAGGGGGCGGACGAACACCGGGGAG.